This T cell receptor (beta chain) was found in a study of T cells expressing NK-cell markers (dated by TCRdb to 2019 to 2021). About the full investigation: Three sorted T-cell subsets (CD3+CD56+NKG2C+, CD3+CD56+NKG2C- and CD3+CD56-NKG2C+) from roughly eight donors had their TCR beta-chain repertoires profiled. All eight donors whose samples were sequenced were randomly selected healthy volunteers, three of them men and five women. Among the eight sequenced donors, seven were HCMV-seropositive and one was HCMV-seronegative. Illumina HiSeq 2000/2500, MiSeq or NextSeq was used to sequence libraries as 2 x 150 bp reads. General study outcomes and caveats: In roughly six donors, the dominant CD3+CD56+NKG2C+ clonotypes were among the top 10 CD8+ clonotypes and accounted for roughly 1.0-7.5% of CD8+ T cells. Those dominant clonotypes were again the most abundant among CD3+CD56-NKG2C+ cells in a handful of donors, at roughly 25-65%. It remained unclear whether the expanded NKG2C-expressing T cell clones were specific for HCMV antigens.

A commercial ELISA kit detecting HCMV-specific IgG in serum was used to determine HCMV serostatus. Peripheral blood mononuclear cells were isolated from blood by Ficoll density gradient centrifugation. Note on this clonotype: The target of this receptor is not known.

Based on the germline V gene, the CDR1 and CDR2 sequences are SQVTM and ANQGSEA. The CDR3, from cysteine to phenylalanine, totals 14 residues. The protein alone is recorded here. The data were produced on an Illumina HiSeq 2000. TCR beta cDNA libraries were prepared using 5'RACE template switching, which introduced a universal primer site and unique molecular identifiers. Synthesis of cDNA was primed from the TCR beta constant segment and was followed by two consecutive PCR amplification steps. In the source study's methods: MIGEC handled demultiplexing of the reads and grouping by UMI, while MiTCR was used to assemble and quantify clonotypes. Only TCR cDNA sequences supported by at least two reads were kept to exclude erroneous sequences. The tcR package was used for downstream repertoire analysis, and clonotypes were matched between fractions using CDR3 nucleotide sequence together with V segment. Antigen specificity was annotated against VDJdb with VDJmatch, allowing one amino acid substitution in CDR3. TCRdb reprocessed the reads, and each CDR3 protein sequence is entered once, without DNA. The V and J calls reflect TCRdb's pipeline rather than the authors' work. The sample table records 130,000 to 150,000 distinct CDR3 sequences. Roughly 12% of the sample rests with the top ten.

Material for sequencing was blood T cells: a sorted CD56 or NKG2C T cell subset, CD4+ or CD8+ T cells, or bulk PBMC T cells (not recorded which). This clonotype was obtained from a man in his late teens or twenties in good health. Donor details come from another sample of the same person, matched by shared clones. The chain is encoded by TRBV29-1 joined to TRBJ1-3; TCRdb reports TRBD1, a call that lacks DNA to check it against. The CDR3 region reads CSVVVVGGPDTIYF. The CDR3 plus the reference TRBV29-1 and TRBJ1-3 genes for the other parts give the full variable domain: SAVISQKPSRDICQRGTSLTIQCQVDSQVTMMFWYRQQPGQSLTLIATANQGSEATYESGFVIDKFPISRPNLTFSTLTVSNMSPEDSSIYLCSVVVVGGPDTIYFGEGSWLTVV.